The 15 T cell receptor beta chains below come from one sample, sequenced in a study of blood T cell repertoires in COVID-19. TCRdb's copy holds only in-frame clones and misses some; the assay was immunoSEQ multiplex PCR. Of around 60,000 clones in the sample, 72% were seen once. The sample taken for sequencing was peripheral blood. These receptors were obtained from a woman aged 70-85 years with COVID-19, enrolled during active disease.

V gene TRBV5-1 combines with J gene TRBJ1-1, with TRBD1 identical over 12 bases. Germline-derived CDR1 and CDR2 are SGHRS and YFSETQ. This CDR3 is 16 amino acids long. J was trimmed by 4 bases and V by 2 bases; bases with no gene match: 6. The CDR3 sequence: CASSFGDRGRTTEAFF. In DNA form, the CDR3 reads TGCGCCAGCAGCTTCGGGGACAGGGGGCGAACCACTGAAGCTTTCTTT.

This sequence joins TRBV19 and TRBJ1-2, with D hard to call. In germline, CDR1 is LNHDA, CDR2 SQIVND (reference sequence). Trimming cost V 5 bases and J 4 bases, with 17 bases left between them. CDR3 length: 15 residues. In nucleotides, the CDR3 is TGTGCCAGTAGTTCCAAGGAGAGGAAGTTCTATGGCTACACCTTC. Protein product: CASSSKERKFYGYTF.

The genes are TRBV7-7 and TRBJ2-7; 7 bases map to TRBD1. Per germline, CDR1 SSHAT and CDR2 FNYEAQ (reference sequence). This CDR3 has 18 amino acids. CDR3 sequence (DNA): TGTGCTAGCAGCTTAGAAGGTCCGCCGACGGGACAGTCGATCGAGCAGTACGTC. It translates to CASSLEGPPTGQSIEQYV.

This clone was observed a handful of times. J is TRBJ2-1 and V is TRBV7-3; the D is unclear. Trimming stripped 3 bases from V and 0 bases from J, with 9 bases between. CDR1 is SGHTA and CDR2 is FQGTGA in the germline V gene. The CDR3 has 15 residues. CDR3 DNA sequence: TGTGCCAGCAGCTTCGCCGCTAGCTCCTACAATGAGCAGTTCTTC. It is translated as CASSFAASSYNEQFF.

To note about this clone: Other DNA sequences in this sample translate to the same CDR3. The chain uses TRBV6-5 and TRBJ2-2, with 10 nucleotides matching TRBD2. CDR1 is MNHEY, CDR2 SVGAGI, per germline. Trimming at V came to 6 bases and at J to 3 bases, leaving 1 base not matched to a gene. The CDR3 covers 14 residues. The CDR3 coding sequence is TGTGCCAGCAGCCTAGCGGGGGACACCGGGGAGCTGTTTTTT. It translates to CASSLAGDTGELFF.

This CDR3 is CASRKVPGGYTF. The CDR3 DNA follows: TGTGCCAGCAGGAAGGTTCCGGGGGGCTACACCTTC. The chain recombines TRBV6-5 with TRBJ1-2; D ambiguous. There are 12 residues in the CDR3. Germline assignment: CDR1 MNHEY and CDR2 SVGAGI. Trimming took 6 bases from V and 8 from J, leaving 13 bases between them.

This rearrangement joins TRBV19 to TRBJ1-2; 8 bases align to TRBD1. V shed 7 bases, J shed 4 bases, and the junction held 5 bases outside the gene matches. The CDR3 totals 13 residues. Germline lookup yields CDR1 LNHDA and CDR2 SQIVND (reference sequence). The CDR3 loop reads CASNSRGPYGYTF. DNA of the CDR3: TGTGCCAGTAACTCCAGGGGGCCCTATGGCTACACCTTC. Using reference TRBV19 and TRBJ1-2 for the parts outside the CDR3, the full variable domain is DGGITQSPKYLFRKEGQNVTLSCEQNLNHDAMYWYRQDPGQGLRLIYYSQIVNDFQKGDIAEGYSVSREKKESFPLTVTSAQKNPTAFYLCASNSRGPYGYTFGSGTRLTVV.

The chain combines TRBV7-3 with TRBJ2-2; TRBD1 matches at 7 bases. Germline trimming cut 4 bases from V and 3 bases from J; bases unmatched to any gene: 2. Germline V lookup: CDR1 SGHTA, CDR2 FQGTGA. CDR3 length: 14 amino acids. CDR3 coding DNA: TGTGCCAGCAGCTCCCAGGGGGACACCGGGGAGCTGTTTTTT. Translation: CASSSQGDTGELFF.

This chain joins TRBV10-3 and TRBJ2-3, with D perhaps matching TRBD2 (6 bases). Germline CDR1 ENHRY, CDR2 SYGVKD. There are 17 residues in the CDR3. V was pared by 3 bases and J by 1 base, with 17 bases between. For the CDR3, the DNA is TGTGCCATCAGTGACACCGGGACTCGGGACGGCACAGATACGCAGTATTTT. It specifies CAISDTGTRDGTDTQYF.

CDR3 protein: CASSRWTGGGTEAFF. In DNA form, the CDR3 reads TGTGCCAGCAGCCGATGGACAGGGGGAGGCACTGAAGCTTTCTTT. J is TRBJ1-1 and V is TRBV5-4; 10 nucleotides agree with TRBD1. V gave up 4 bases and J gave up 4 bases; unmatched junction bases: 7. Germline V gene sequence: CDR1 SGHNT, CDR2 YYREEE (reference sequence). The CDR3 runs 15 residues. Complete variable domain (other parts from reference TRBV5-4 and TRBJ1-1): ETGVTQSPTHLIKTRGQQVTLRCSSQSGHNTVSWYQQALGQGPQFIFQYYREEENGRGNFPPRFSGLQFPNYSSELNVNALELDDSALYLCASSRWTGGGTEAFFGQGTRLTVV.

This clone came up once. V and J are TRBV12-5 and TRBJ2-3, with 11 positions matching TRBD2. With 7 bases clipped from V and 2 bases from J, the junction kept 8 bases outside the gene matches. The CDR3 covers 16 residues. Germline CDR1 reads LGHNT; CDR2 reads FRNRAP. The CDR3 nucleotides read TGTGCTAGTGTCACACTAGCGGGGGCCCTCACAGATACGCAGTATTTT. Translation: CASVTLAGALTDTQYF. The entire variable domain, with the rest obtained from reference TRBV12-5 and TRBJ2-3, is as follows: DARVTQTPRHKVTEMGQEVTMRCQPILGHNTVFWYRQTMMQGLELLAYFRNRAPLDDSGMPKDRFSAEMPDATLATLKIQPSEPRDSAVYFCASVTLAGALTDTQYFGPGTRLTVL.

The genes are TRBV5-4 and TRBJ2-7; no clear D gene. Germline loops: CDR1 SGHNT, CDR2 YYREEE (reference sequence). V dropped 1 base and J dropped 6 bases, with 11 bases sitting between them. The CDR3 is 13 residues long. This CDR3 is CASSLSSLTEQYF. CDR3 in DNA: TGTGCCAGCAGCTTGAGCTCCCTCACCGAGCAGTACTTC.

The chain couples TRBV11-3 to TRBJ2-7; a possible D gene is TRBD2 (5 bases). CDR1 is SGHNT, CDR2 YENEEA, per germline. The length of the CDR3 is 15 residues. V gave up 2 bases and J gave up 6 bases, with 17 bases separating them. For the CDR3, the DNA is TGTGCCAGCAGCTTACGGGGTGGGAGAGGGTTCGAGCAGTACGTC. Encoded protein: CASSLRGGRGFEQYV.

The CDR3 reads CASSYFLGGRGQPQHF. DNA of the CDR3: TGTGCCAGCAGTTACTTCCTGGGCGGACGGGGACAGCCCCAGCATTTT. The gene calls are TRBV6-2 or TRBV6-3 and TRBJ1-5; D uncertain. V lost 1 base and J lost 7, with 17 bases in between. Germline CDR1 MNHEY, CDR2 SVGEGT. CDR3 length: 16 amino acids.

CDR3 amino acids: CASSQEAGAGNSPLHF. CDR3 nucleotides: TGTGCCAGCAGCCAAGAGGCAGGGGCAGGGAATTCACCCCTCCACTTT. This chain links TRBV4-2 with TRBJ1-6; D might be TRBD1 (6 bases). Germline CDR1 reads LGHNA; CDR2 reads YNFKEQ. This CDR3 contains 16 residues. Trimming took off 0 bases at V and 7 bases at J, with 13 bases between the two ends.